These 25 T cell receptor beta chains originate from one sample sequenced in a study of shared clonotypes between healthy human individuals (dated by TCRdb to the early 2020s). CD8 naive samples were CD45RO-negative cells positively selected for CCR7, giving a CD45RA+CCR7+ population that excluded TemRA cells. Receptors were amplified or captured by the immunoSEQ multiplex PCR assay. TCRdb re-hosts the immuneACCESS table, in-frame sequences only. Its copies lack some clones; in the studies checked, an unresolved V gene accounts for under half of them, and the cause for the rest is not known. In all, the sample holds about 2.1 million clones, and roughly 91% of those were seen once. Clones ranked in the top ten supply around 1.7% of the sample. The sequenced sample was naive CD8+ T cells from PBMCs. This sample's cell subset or site label indicates: CD45RA+CCR7+. Receptor source: a young man in good health. Some clones in this sample may be carry-over from other donors' samples.

The genes are TRBV6-6 and TRBJ1-2; tentatively, D is TRBD1 (5 bases). This CDR3 comprises 13 residues. CDR1 and CDR2 from the germline V gene are MNHNY and SVGAGI (reference sequence). Trimming removed 7 bases at V and 3 bases at J, with 12 bases between. The CDR3: CASMRGEDYGYTF. CDR3 nucleotides: TGTGCCAGCATGCGGGGGGAGGACTATGGCTACACCTTC.

The chain is built from TRBV9 and TRBJ1-2; no clear D gene. Trimming pared 3 bases from V and 7 bases from J, leaving 19 bases between. Germline CDR1 SGDLS, CDR2 YYNGEE. This CDR3 has 15 amino acids. The CDR3 DNA is TGTGCCAGCAGCGCCCTGGAAATACCAACAACTGGCTACACCTTC. Encoded protein: CASSALEIPTTGYTF.

This clone was detected once. CDR3 residues: CASSSDRGPVLNEQFF. The CDR3 DNA sequence: TGTGCCAGCAGCTCCGACAGGGGGCCGGTTCTTAATGAGCAGTTCTTC. V is TRBV7-9 and J is TRBJ2-1, with 10 bases lining up with TRBD1. The CDR3 totals 16 residues. The germline gives CDR1 SEHNR, CDR2 FQNEAQ (reference sequence). V lost 4 bases, J lost 7 bases, and 10 bases stayed unmatched. The variable domain in full, with the rest retrieved from reference TRBV7-9 and TRBJ2-1, is DTGVSQNPRHKITKRGQNVTFRCDPISEHNRLYWYRQTLGQGPEFLTYFQNEAQLEKSRLLSDRFSAERPKGSFSTLEIQRTEQGDSAMYLCASSSDRGPVLNEQFFGPGTRLTVL.

This chain joins TRBV28 and TRBJ1-1; TRBD1 matches at 9 bases. Germline CDR1 reads MDHEN; CDR2 reads SYDVKM. This CDR3 has 15 residues. Trimming at V came to 6 bases and at J to 5 bases, leaving 10 bases not matched to a gene. In nucleotides, the CDR3 is TGTGCCAGCAGACTTGGACAGGGGATCTTTACTGAAGCTTTCTTT. Its protein product is CASRLGQGIFTEAFF.

The chain links TRBV7-8 to TRBJ2-7; tentatively, D is TRBD2 (5 bases). V was clipped by 2 bases and J by 3 bases, with 11 bases between them. The CDR3 is made up of 14 amino acids. The germline V gene has CDR1 SGHVS and CDR2 FQNEAQ. The CDR3, as DNA: TGTGCCAGCAGCTTAAGCGGACTCGACTACGAGCAGTACTTC. Amino acids: CASSLSGLDYEQYF.

The gene calls are TRBV6-5 and TRBJ2-5; 7 bases align to TRBD2. Germline V gene lookup returns CDR1 MNHEY and CDR2 SVGAGI. V lost 0 bases, J lost 5 bases, and 9 bases stayed unmatched. The CDR3 totals 16 residues. CDR3 amino acids: CASSYSVAGEGETQYF. CDR3 in DNA: TGTGCCAGCAGTTACTCGGTCGCGGGAGAGGGGGAGACCCAGTACTTC.

In this sample, this clone turned up once. The J gene is TRBJ2-5, the V gene TRBV4-2; TRBD2 matches at 16 bases. The CDR3 length is 18 residues. Germline CDR1 and CDR2: LGHNA and YNFKEQ. V lost 2 bases to trimming and J lost 2 bases; unmatched junction nucleotides: 5. The CDR3, as DNA: TGTGCCAGCAGCCAACCGGGACTAGCGGGAGGGCCGCAAGAGACCCAGTACTTC. This sequence encodes CASSQPGLAGGPQETQYF.

With respect to this clone: The limits of the CDR3 on the DNA are not certain, so only TCRdb's listed CDR3 is given. This chain's CDR3 is CASSTSDGPRRSGQYF. The chain combines TRBV23-1 with TRBJ2-7; the tabulated D call, TRBD2, remains unverified against the DNA. TRBV23-1 is annotated as an ORF whose role is uncertain. The CDR3 comprises 16 residues, both ends counted.

This chain joins TRBV6-5 and TRBJ2-7; D call uncertain. The V gene's germline CDR1 is MNHEY and CDR2 SVGAGI. V was cut by 5 bases and J by 4 bases, with 15 bases left in between. The CDR3 spans 14 residues. The CDR3 reads CASSTRLAGYEQYF. CDR3 nucleotides: TGTGCCAGCAGTACCCGCCTGGCCGGGTACGAGCAGTACTTC.

This chain links TRBV7-9 with TRBJ1-1; the match to TRBD1 covers 7 bases. The CDR3 consists of 14 residues. Per the germline V gene, CDR1 is SEHNR and CDR2 is FQNEAQ (reference sequence). V lost 6 bases and J lost 2; bases outside the gene matches: 6. The CDR3: CASRPNRGNTEAFF. The CDR3 DNA follows: TGTGCCAGCAGACCGAACAGGGGAAACACTGAAGCTTTCTTT.

The chain joins TRBV25-1 to TRBJ2-6, with no clear D. Per the germline V gene, CDR1 is MGHDK and CDR2 is SYGVNS. V shed 3 bases and J shed 0 bases, with 15 bases lying between them. The CDR3 consists of 18 residues. The chain's CDR3 is CASSETPTFGSGANVLTF. DNA of the CDR3: TGTGCCAGCAGTGAGACCCCGACTTTCGGCTCTGGGGCCAACGTCCTGACTTTC.

Concerning this clone: This specimen includes other DNA sequences encoding the same CDR3. The chain recombines TRBV2 with TRBJ1-2; unclear D gene. Deletions cut 2 bases from V and 0 bases from J, with 7 bases between. The CDR3 runs 14 residues. In germline, CDR1 is SNHLY, CDR2 FYNNEI. CDR3 region: CASSESGANYGYTF. The CDR3 nucleotides read TGTGCCAGCAGTGAAAGCGGGGCTAACTATGGCTACACCTTC. The entire variable domain, with the rest obtained from reference TRBV2 and TRBJ1-2, is as follows: EPEVTQTPSHQVTQMGQEVILRCVPISNHLYFYWYRQILGQKVEFLVSFYNNEISEKSEIFDDQFSVERPDGSNFTLKIRSTKLEDSAMYFCASSESGANYGYTFGSGTRLTVV.

V usage is TRBV13 and J usage is TRBJ2-7, with 10 nucleotides matching TRBD1. This CDR3 has 16 amino acids. Germline values: CDR1 PRHDT, CDR2 FYEKMQ (reference sequence). J was trimmed by 3 bases and V by 1 base; bases with no gene match: 6. CDR3 sequence (DNA): TGTGCCAGCAGCTTAGTTGGGACAGGGGAATACTACGAGCAGTACTTC. Its protein product is CASSLVGTGEYYEQYF.

This clone was counted a single time. The CDR3 region has the DNA TGTGCCAGCAGTGTCCTAGCGGGATACACAGATACGCAGTATTTT. Amino acids: CASSVLAGYTDTQYF. The chain has TRBV27 and TRBJ2-3; TRBD2 matches at 9 bases. The CDR3 consists of 15 residues. V trimming: 5 bases; J trimming: 2 bases; junction bases outside the gene matches: 5. In germline, CDR1 is MNHEY, CDR2 SMNVEV (reference sequence).

V gene TRBV4-1 combines with J gene TRBJ2-1, with D tentatively TRBD1 (5 bases). This CDR3 has 15 amino acids. The V end was cut by 0 bases, the J end by 6 bases, with 12 bases between. Germline V CDR1 and CDR2: MGHRA, YSYEKL. CDR3 residues: CASSQDAGRRNEQFF. The CDR3 region has the DNA TGCGCCAGCAGCCAAGATGCAGGGCGGCGCAATGAGCAGTTCTTC.

The rearrangement links TRBV6-1 to TRBJ2-1; D unresolved. Trimming took 4 bases from V and 0 from J, leaving 10 bases between them. CDR1 and CDR2 (germline): MNHNS, SASEGT. The CDR3 runs to 15 residues. The CDR3, as DNA: TGTGCCAGCAGTGGCTTCGTCAGCTCCTACAATGAGCAGTTCTTC. It is translated as CASSGFVSSYNEQFF.

The J gene is TRBJ2-5, the V gene TRBV19; D might be TRBD1 (5 bases). CDR3 length: 13 residues. V was clipped by 7 bases and J by 5 bases, with 14 bases between them. CDR1 and CDR2 from the germline V gene are LNHDA and SQIVND (reference sequence). CDR3 DNA: TGTGCCAGTAACGCCAGGGTTCGGGAGACCCAGTACTTC. The encoded protein is CASNARVRETQYF.

This chain links TRBV29-1 with TRBJ2-2; TRBD2 matches 10 bases. In germline, CDR1 is SQVTM, CDR2 ANQGSEA. V lost 3 bases, J lost 5 bases, and 9 bases stayed unmatched. The CDR3 extends over 16 amino acids. The CDR3 is CSVDGASGSRTGELFF. Written as DNA, the CDR3 is TGCAGCGTTGATGGGGCTAGCGGGAGTCGAACCGGGGAGCTGTTTTTT.

Note on this clone: Sequence at one end of the junction differs from germline and may be a read error. The chain carries TRBV4-3 and TRBJ2-2; tentatively, D is TRBD1 (6 bases). CDR3 length: 19 residues. Germline V gene lookup returns CDR1 LGHNA and CDR2 YSLEER. CDR3 protein: CASSQDTGRWTVNAGELFF. CDR3 coding DNA: TGCGCCAGCAGCCAAGATACGGGACGTTGGACAGTGAACGCCGGGGAGCTGTTTTTT.

The chain joins TRBV19 to TRBJ2-1, with no clear D. V was pared by 7 bases and J by 6 bases, with 22 bases between. CDR1 and CDR2 (germline): LNHDA, SQIVND (reference sequence). The CDR3 loop spans 16 amino acids. The CDR3 DNA follows: TGTGCCAGTAAGGTGGGTGTCGGCAGTTACTCCAATGAGCAGTTCTTC. Amino acids: CASKVGVGSYSNEQFF.

The chain links TRBV5-1 to TRBJ2-7; TRBD2 aligns across 8 bases. Germline V gene data show CDR1 as SGHRS and CDR2 as YFSETQ. The V segment lost 5 bases and the J segment 3 bases; nucleotides outside the gene matches: 10. CDR3 size: 15 residues. The CDR3 DNA follows: TGCGCCAGCAGGTACGAAGGGCTAGCGGGCTACGAGCAGTACTTC. It specifies CASRYEGLAGYEQYF. The full variable domain, its missing parts supplied by reference TRBV5-1 and TRBJ2-7, is KAGVTQTPRYLIKTRGQQVTLSCSPISGHRSVSWYQQTPGQGLQFLFEYFSETQRNKGNFPGRFSGRQFSNSRSEMNVSTLELGDSALYLCASRYEGLAGYEQYFGPGTRLTVT.

The chain links TRBV6-6 to TRBJ2-3, with D unclear. V was shortened by 4 bases and J by 4 bases, with 9 bases between the two germline ends. The CDR3 consists of 13 residues. Germline loops: CDR1 MNHNY, CDR2 SVGAGI (reference sequence). DNA of the CDR3: TGTGCCAGCAGTTCCGGCGGCGCAGATACGCAGTATTTT. This encodes CASSSGGADTQYF.

The gene calls are TRBV7-9 and TRBJ2-1, with D perhaps TRBD1 (6 bases). CDR1 and CDR2 from the germline V gene are SEHNR and FQNEAQ (reference sequence). V lost 5 bases to trimming and J lost 3 bases, with 14 bases between them. The length of the CDR3 is 15 residues. DNA for the CDR3: TGTGCCAGCAGCCCCCGGGACAATTACTACAATGAGCAGTTCTTC. Translation gives CASSPRDNYYNEQFF.

This CDR3 is CASSDVTGANVLTF. CDR3 in DNA: TGCGCCAGCAGTGACGTTACTGGGGCCAACGTCCTGACTTTC. This chain joins TRBV10-2 and TRBJ2-6; D gene unclear. Germline CDR1 reads WSHSY; CDR2 reads SAAADI. The CDR3 runs 14 residues. Trimming took off 3 bases at V and 2 bases at J, with 5 bases between the two ends.

This rearrangement joins TRBV21-1 to TRBJ2-5; whether TRBD2, the table's D call, matches the DNA was not checked. TRBV21-1 is given as a pseudogene. The CDR3 runs 18 residues. CDR3 residues: CASSKPRSLAGVGETQYF. In DNA form, the CDR3 reads TGTGCCAGCAGCAAACCCCGCTCACTAGCGGGAGTCGGGGAGACCCAGTACTTC.